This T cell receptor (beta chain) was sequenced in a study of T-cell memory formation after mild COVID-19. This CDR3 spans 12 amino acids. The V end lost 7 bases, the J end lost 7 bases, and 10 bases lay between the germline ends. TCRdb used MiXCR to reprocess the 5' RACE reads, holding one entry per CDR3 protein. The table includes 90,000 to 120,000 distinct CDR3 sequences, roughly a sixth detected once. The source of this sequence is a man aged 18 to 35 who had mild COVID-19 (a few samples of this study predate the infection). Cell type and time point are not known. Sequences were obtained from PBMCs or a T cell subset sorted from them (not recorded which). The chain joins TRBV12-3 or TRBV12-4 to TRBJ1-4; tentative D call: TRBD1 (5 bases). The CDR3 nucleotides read TGTGCCAGCACGCAGGGTCGTGAAAAACTGTTTTTT. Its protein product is CASTQGREKLFF.